This T cell receptor beta chain derives from a study of OX40 agonist ivuxolimab in advanced cancers. TCRdb keeps only in-frame clones here, not all; method: immunoSEQ multiplex PCR. The sample records tens of thousands of clones, about 85% being singletons. V gave up 3 bases and J gave up 5 bases, with 12 bases separating them. The CDR3 spans 13 residues. Germline CDR1 reads SGHRS; CDR2 reads YFSETQ. The chain carries TRBV5-1 and TRBJ2-7, with D possibly being TRBD1 or TRBD2 (5 bases each). The sequencing here drew on CD4+ or CD8+ T cells sorted from blood, taken in a trial of the OX40 agonist ivuxolimab. This sequence originates from an adult with an advanced solid tumor such as melanoma, head and neck, liver or kidney cancer. The DNA of the CDR3 is TGCGCCAGCAGCTCGCAGGGAGCCAACGAGCAGTACTTC. Amino acid sequence: CASSSQGANEQYF.